This T cell receptor beta chain emerged from a study of spatial heterogeneity in lung cancer. CDR1 and CDR2 from the germline V gene are LGHNA and YNFKEQ. There are 14 residues in the CDR3. V lost 4 bases and J lost 3, with 12 bases in between. Each CDR3 protein is one row after TCRdb ran MiXCR on the 5' RACE reads. The table shows 8,400 or so distinct CDR3 sequences, with around 4.6% occurring only once. On this clonotype: This beta chain is a stray sequence in a library constructed for alpha chains; its clone size is not meaningful.

This sample's time point: sample taken at primary tumor resection. Frozen PBMC, nontumor lung or tumor provided whole RNA, which was sequenced unsorted. This sample comprised PBMCs, obtained at surgery. V is TRBV4-2 and J is TRBJ1-1, with TRBD1 as a possible D gene (5 bases). The receptor was derived from a male donor with early-stage non-small cell lung cancer. The CDR3 nucleotides are TGTGCCAGCAGCCGACAGATCACATACACTGAAGCTTTCTTT. Translating gives CASSRQITYTEAFF.